This T cell receptor beta chain was profiled in a study of T-cell reconstitution after alpha-beta-depleted transplantation in children. Study conclusions and caveats: The origin of alpha-beta T cells about two months after transplant was reportedly several hundred expanded graft clones.

The TCRbeta library incorporated unique molecular identifiers. TCRdb recomputed calls from the PCR reads with MiXCR, one row per CDR3 protein. The sample holds fewer than 550,000 distinct CDR3 sequences, more than 9.5% seen once. This CDR3 has 16 residues. Trimming cost V 4 bases and J 2 bases, with 12 bases left between them. As for this clonotype: Its antigen is still unknown.

The source material was PBMCs, mostly from graft donor cells, sampled 180 days after TCRalphabeta/CD19-depleted stem cell transplant. V is TRBV12-3 or TRBV12-4 and J is TRBJ2-6, with TRBD1 as a possible D gene (6 bases). The TCR originated in a female patient aged 2-10 years who had a stem cell transplant for aplastic anemia, so the T cells may come from the graft donor. Here the CDR3 reads CASSWGRGAGANVLTF. In DNA form, the CDR3 reads TGTGCCAGCAGTTGGGGGCGAGGGGCTGGGGCCAACGTCCTGACTTTC.